This entry lists 28 T cell receptor beta chains sequenced from one sample in a study of cytomegalovirus exposure and HLA in healthy donors. This PCR relied on a set of 60 Vbeta primers and 13 Jbeta primers. Sequencing used immunoSEQ multiplex PCR; TCRdb keeps in-frame clones, though not all of them. This sample yields about 140,000 clones, of which 76% are seen a single time; about 2% belongs to the top ten. The sample was PBMCs. The receptors were gathered from a man aged 40-49 years in good health and CMV-seronegative.

V gene TRBV27 combines with J gene TRBJ2-1; 10 bases fit TRBD2. V shed 6 bases, J shed 0 bases, and the junction held 11 bases outside the gene matches. The germline V gene encodes CDR1 MNHEY and CDR2 SMNVEV (reference sequence). The length of the CDR3 is 18 residues. In DNA form, the CDR3 reads TGTGCCAGCAGGGGCTTAGCGGGAGGCACGAGCTCCTACAATGAGCAGTTCTTC. Translated: CASRGLAGGTSSYNEQFF.

J is TRBJ1-1 and V is TRBV2; perhaps TRBD1 as D (5 bases). The germline V gene encodes CDR1 SNHLY and CDR2 FYNNEI. CDR3 length: 14 amino acids. Trimming shortened V by 9 bases and J by 2 bases, and 16 bases separated the two germline ends. The CDR3 region has the DNA TGTGCCAGGTCGCCCAGGGCGGTTAACACTGAAGCTTTCTTT. This codes for CARSPRAVNTEAFF.

This clone was observed a few times. The V call is TRBV19, the J call TRBJ1-5, with D maybe TRBD1 (6 bases). The CDR3 runs to 14 residues. Germline loops: CDR1 LNHDA, CDR2 SQIVND (reference sequence). The ends were cut back, 3 bases at V and 6 bases at J, with 12 bases in the middle. In DNA form, the CDR3 reads TGTGCCAGTAGTATTCACAGGGAAGGTCAGCCCCAGCATTTT. This encodes CASSIHREGQPQHF.

CDR3 residues: CSVDREETQYF. The DNA of the CDR3 is TGCAGCGTAGACAGGGAAGAGACCCAGTACTTC. The V gene is TRBV29-1, the J gene TRBJ2-5, with 7 bases matching TRBD1. CDR1 SQVTM and CDR2 ANQGSEA come from the germline V gene. The CDR3 has 11 residues. V shed 6 bases and J 3 bases; nucleotides not matched to a gene: 1. The full variable domain, its missing parts supplied by reference TRBV29-1 and TRBJ2-5, is SAVISQKPSRDICQRGTSLTIQCQVDSQVTMMFWYRQQPGQSLTLIATANQGSEATYESGFVIDKFPISRPNLTFSTLTVSNMSPEDSSIYLCSVDREETQYFGPGTRLLVL.

The V gene is TRBV5-6, the J gene TRBJ2-3; D call uncertain. The CDR3 is 16 amino acids. Germline V lookup: CDR1 SGHDT, CDR2 YYEEEE. V lost 0 bases and J lost 0, with 11 bases in between. As DNA, the CDR3 is TGTGCCAGCAGCTTGGCCGTCGCGTCTAGCACAGATACGCAGTATTTT. This encodes CASSLAVASSTDTQYF.

The V gene is TRBV29-1, the J gene TRBJ2-2, with 8 bases aligning to TRBD1. Germline V gene sequence: CDR1 SQVTM, CDR2 ANQGSEA. The length of the CDR3 is 13 residues. V was pared by 7 bases and J by 4 bases, with 5 bases of the junction left unmatched. This chain's CDR3 is CSGRDRLTGELFF. The CDR3 DNA reads TGCAGCGGCCGGGACAGGCTCACCGGGGAGCTGTTTTTT.

The chain joins TRBV5-6 to TRBJ2-1, with TRBD2 matching 10 bases. V was clipped by 0 bases and J by 3 bases; unmatched bases: 3. In germline, CDR1 is SGHDT, CDR2 YYEEEE. The CDR3 extends over 16 amino acids. Written as DNA, the CDR3 is TGTGCCAGCAGCTTGGGGACTAGCGGTTTCTACAATGAGCAGTTCTTC. This translates into CASSLGTSGFYNEQFF.

CDR3 sequence reads: CAISDSGQDLNTEAFF. CDR3 bases: TGTGCCATCAGTGATTCAGGACAGGACCTGAACACTGAAGCTTTCTTT. J is TRBJ1-1 and V is TRBV10-3, with 7 bases matching TRBD1. CDR3 length: 16 residues. After removal of 3 bases from V and 0 bases from J, the junction contained 7 bases not matched to a gene. Per the germline V gene, CDR1 is ENHRY and CDR2 is SYGVKD.

The CDR3 protein is CASSQGLLGLQNTGELFF. The CDR3 nucleotides are TGCGCCAGCAGCCAAGGGCTATTAGGACTCCAGAACACCGGGGAGCTGTTTTTT. The chain employs TRBV4-3 and TRBJ2-2, with TRBD2 as a possible D gene (5 bases). V shed 1 base and J shed 1 base, with 16 bases lying between them. The germline V gene has CDR1 LGHNA and CDR2 YSLEER. This CDR3 spans 18 amino acids.

V gene TRBV10-2 combines with J gene TRBJ2-4; D unclear. CDR1 and CDR2 from the germline V gene are WSHSY and SAAADI. Deletions cut 4 bases from V and 1 base from J, with 5 bases between. The CDR3 has 13 amino acids. In DNA form, the CDR3 reads TGCGCCAGCAGTGCACAGGCCAAAAACATTCAGTACTTC. Translating gives CASSAQAKNIQYF.

The chain links TRBV19 to TRBJ2-1, with 10 positions matching TRBD2. The V and J ends lost 7 bases and 8 bases, in that order; junction bases with no gene match: 8. Germline loops: CDR1 LNHDA, CDR2 SQIVND (reference sequence). The CDR3 runs 14 residues. The chain's CDR3 is CASTEAGGPDEQFF. The CDR3 nucleotides are TGTGCCAGTACAGAAGCGGGGGGGCCCGATGAGCAGTTCTTC.

In this sample, this clone turned up a few times. The chain couples TRBV29-1 to TRBJ2-7; TRBD2 might be the D (5 bases). CDR1 SQVTM and CDR2 ANQGSEA come from the germline V gene. The CDR3 has 14 residues. Trimming took 2 bases from V and 2 from J, leaving 13 bases between them. CDR3 sequence (DNA): TGCAGCGTTGAAAGGGAGAACGCTCCCTACGAGCAGTACTTC. It encodes CSVERENAPYEQYF.

In regard to this clone: Other nucleotide sequences from this sample produce the same CDR3. The chain is built from TRBV2 and TRBJ2-2; 13 bases line up with TRBD2. After removal of 7 bases from V and 7 bases from J, the junction contained 6 bases not matched to a gene. CDR1 is SNHLY, CDR2 FYNNEI, per germline. CDR3 length: 15 amino acids. Written as DNA, the CDR3 is TGTGCCAGCACTCCACTAGCGGGGGGGGGCGGGGAGCTGTTTTTT. It yields the protein CASTPLAGGGGELFF.

This clone occurred once. The rearrangement uses TRBV11-2 and TRBJ2-5; 15 nucleotides agree with TRBD2. CDR3 length: 15 amino acids. V gave up 4 bases and J gave up 5 bases; unmatched junction bases: 2. CDR1 SGHAT and CDR2 FQNNGV come from the germline V gene. CDR3 bases: TGTGCCAGCAGCTGGGGACTAGCGGGAGGCGAGACCCAGTACTTC. Its translation is CASSWGLAGGETQYF. The full variable domain, with the rest looked up from reference TRBV11-2 and TRBJ2-5, is EAGVAQSPRYKIIEKRQSVAFWCNPISGHATLYWYQQILGQGPKLLIQFQNNGVVDDSQLPKDRFSAERLKGVDSTLKIQPAKLEDSAVYLCASSWGLAGGETQYFGPGTRLLVL.

Points on this clone: The same CDR3 is also encoded by other DNA sequences in this sample. The chain carries TRBV7-2 and TRBJ2-3, with TRBD2 identical over 10 bases. V lost 5 bases, J lost 4 bases, and 9 bases stayed unmatched. CDR1 SGHTA and CDR2 FQGNSA come from the germline V gene. The CDR3 is made up of 16 amino acids. The DNA of the CDR3 is TGTGCCAGCAGCACAAGCGGGGGGGCAGGCGCAGATACGCAGTATTTT. The encoded protein is CASSTSGGAGADTQYF.

The sample holds a few counts of this clone. The V call is TRBV10-1, the J call TRBJ1-3; unclear D gene. This CDR3 spans 15 amino acids. The germline CDR1 and CDR2 sequences are WNHNN and SYGVQD (reference sequence). The V and J ends lost 4 bases and 1 base respectively, with 11 bases between them. In DNA form, the CDR3 reads TGCGCCAGCAGTGTCCCCGTTTTGTCTGGAAACACCATATATTTT. It translates to CASSVPVLSGNTIYF.

The V call is TRBV7-9, the J call TRBJ2-3; 8 nucleotides align to TRBD2. The CDR3 is 17 residues long. Per the germline V gene, CDR1 is SEHNR and CDR2 is FQNEAQ (reference sequence). With 4 bases clipped from V and 0 bases from J, the junction kept 9 bases outside the gene matches. CDR3 sequence (DNA): TGTGCCAGCAGCTCGGCTACTAGCGGCCCTAGCACAGATACGCAGTATTTT. Encoded protein: CASSSATSGPSTDTQYF.

The J gene is TRBJ2-7, the V gene TRBV7-2; 7 positions agree with TRBD1. The CDR3 extends over 14 amino acids. V shed 5 bases, J shed 3 bases, and the junction held 7 bases outside the gene matches. Germline V CDR1 and CDR2: SGHTA, FQGNSA. The CDR3 DNA sequence: TGTGCCAGCAGCCCGGAGACAGGGTTCTACGAGCAGTACTTC. Amino acids: CASSPETGFYEQYF.

V and J are TRBV5-1 and TRBJ2-3; TRBD2 matches 13 bases. CDR3 length equals 18 residues. Germline V gene lookup returns CDR1 SGHRS and CDR2 YFSETQ. Trimming cost V 4 bases and J 3 bases; bases outside gene matches: 11. The CDR3 sequence: CASSQWTSGSIGTDTQYF. CDR3 nucleotide sequence: TGCGCCAGCAGCCAGTGGACTAGCGGGAGTATCGGAACAGATACGCAGTATTTT.

This clone was observed a handful of times. This chain uses TRBV5-1 with TRBJ1-4, with D tentatively TRBD1 (5 bases). Per germline, CDR1 SGHRS and CDR2 YFSETQ. Trimming removed 0 bases at V and 5 bases at J, with 14 bases between. The CDR3 is 16 residues long. CDR3 DNA: TGCGCCAGCAGCTTGGGCGGGGCGCGGGAGAATGAAAAACTGTTTTTT. Translating it yields CASSLGGARENEKLFF.

This clone was counted many times. As DNA, the CDR3 is TGTGCCAGCAGTGGACAGGGGACTGGAAACACCATATATTTT. Translated, it gives CASSGQGTGNTIYF. The V gene is TRBV2, the J gene TRBJ1-3, with 8 bases fitting TRBD1. V lost 4 bases, J lost 2 bases, and 1 base stayed unmatched. Germline loops: CDR1 SNHLY, CDR2 FYNNEI. This CDR3 contains 14 residues.

The gene calls are TRBV10-2 and TRBJ2-2; D may be TRBD2 (7 bases). V was pared by 11 bases and J by 0 bases, with 10 bases between. The CDR3 consists of 13 residues. The germline V gene encodes CDR1 WSHSY and CDR2 SAAADI. CDR3 region: CAAGAANTGELFF. DNA of the CDR3: TGCGCCGCGGGGGCAGCGAACACCGGGGAGCTGTTTTTT.

The chain links TRBV19 to TRBJ1-5, with a tentative D call TRBD1 (5 bases). The CDR3 covers 16 residues. Trimming removed 4 bases from V and 0 bases from J, with 13 bases in between. CDR1 is LNHDA and CDR2 is SQIVND in the germline V gene (reference sequence). The DNA of the CDR3 is TGTGCCAGTAGTACCTTACGGGGGTATAGCAATCAGCCCCAGCATTTT. It codes for CASSTLRGYSNQPQHF. The whole variable domain, filled in from reference TRBV19 and TRBJ1-5, reads DGGITQSPKYLFRKEGQNVTLSCEQNLNHDAMYWYRQDPGQGLRLIYYSQIVNDFQKGDIAEGYSVSREKKESFPLTVTSAQKNPTAFYLCASSTLRGYSNQPQHFGDGTRLSIL.

This clone turned up a few times. The rearrangement uses TRBV6-5 and TRBJ1-2; 9 positions match TRBD1. The length of the CDR3 is 12 residues. With 6 bases clipped from V and 7 bases from J, the junction kept 3 bases outside the gene matches. CDR1 MNHEY and CDR2 SVGAGI come from the germline V gene. CDR3 sequence: CASRGQGSGYTF. CDR3 sequence (DNA): TGTGCCAGCAGGGGACAGGGATCTGGCTACACCTTC.

This rearrangement joins TRBV5-6 to TRBJ2-7, with no clear D. The ends were cut back, 4 bases at V and 5 bases at J, with 10 bases in the middle. The V gene's germline CDR1 is SGHDT and CDR2 YYEEEE. This CDR3 region has 12 residues. The chain's CDR3 is CASSGGPHEQYF. CDR3 sequence (DNA): TGTGCCAGCAGCGGCGGCCCCCACGAGCAGTACTTC.

This clone was counted a single time. The CDR3 sequence: CASSPLLAGGLLNYEQYF. For the CDR3, the DNA is TGTGCCAGCAGTCCGTTACTAGCGGGGGGTCTCTTGAACTACGAGCAGTACTTC. The rearrangement joins TRBV2 to TRBJ2-7; the match to TRBD2 covers 12 bases. The length of the CDR3 is 18 residues. Germline-derived CDR1 and CDR2 are SNHLY and FYNNEI. V shed 5 bases, J shed 3 bases, and the junction held 14 bases outside the gene matches.

The CDR3 bases are TGTGCCAGCAGCTTGACTTTGACAGGAGCCTCAAACTATGGCTACACCTTC. This codes for CASSLTLTGASNYGYTF. The chain couples TRBV14 to TRBJ1-2; D might be TRBD1 (6 bases). V dropped 5 bases and J dropped 2 bases, with 21 bases sitting between them. The length of the CDR3 is 17 residues. Germline values: CDR1 SGHDN, CDR2 FVKESK.

This sequence joins TRBV19 and TRBJ1-2, with TRBD1 identical over 8 bases. The CDR3 has 16 amino acids. Germline CDR1 reads LNHDA; CDR2 reads SQIVND (reference sequence). Germline trimming cut 4 bases from V and 4 bases from J; bases unmatched to any gene: 11. The CDR3 nucleotides are TGTGCCAGTAGTACTCGGACAGGGAAACTTCTCTATGGCTACACCTTC. Its translation is CASSTRTGKLLYGYTF.